There are a few counts of the clone carrying this T cell receptor (beta chain). As yet, its antigen is unknown. MiXCR, run by TCRdb on the 5' RACE reads, gives a single entry per CDR3 protein. Of tens of thousands of distinct CDR3 sequences listed, 6.1% are singletons. This sample was taken from a study of T-cell memory formation after mild COVID-19. Trimming removed 5 bases from V and 9 bases from J, with 23 bases in between. The germline V gene encodes CDR1 DFQATT and CDR2 SNEGSKA (reference sequence). The length of the CDR3 is 15 residues. Study conclusions and caveats: Day 15 to 85 contracting clones showed balanced CD4/CD8; day 15 to 37 expanders favored CD4+. A subset of responding clones appeared in pre-infection memory, suggesting cross-reactive memory joined. There was no confirmation that second-wave clones peaking on day 37 were SARS-CoV-2 specific. Contracting CD4+ clones were located mainly in CM and EM, and CD8+ clones in EMRA.

The chain couples TRBV20-1 to TRBJ2-1; perhaps TRBD2 as D (5 bases). Material: PBMCs or a T cell subset sorted from them (not recorded which). The TCR was taken from an adult who had mild COVID-19 (a few samples of this study predate the infection). Cell type and time point are not known. The CDR3: CSAAHLLGSGGEQFF. CDR3 bases: TGCAGTGCTGCGCATCTCTTAGGGAGTGGTGGTGAGCAGTTCTTC.